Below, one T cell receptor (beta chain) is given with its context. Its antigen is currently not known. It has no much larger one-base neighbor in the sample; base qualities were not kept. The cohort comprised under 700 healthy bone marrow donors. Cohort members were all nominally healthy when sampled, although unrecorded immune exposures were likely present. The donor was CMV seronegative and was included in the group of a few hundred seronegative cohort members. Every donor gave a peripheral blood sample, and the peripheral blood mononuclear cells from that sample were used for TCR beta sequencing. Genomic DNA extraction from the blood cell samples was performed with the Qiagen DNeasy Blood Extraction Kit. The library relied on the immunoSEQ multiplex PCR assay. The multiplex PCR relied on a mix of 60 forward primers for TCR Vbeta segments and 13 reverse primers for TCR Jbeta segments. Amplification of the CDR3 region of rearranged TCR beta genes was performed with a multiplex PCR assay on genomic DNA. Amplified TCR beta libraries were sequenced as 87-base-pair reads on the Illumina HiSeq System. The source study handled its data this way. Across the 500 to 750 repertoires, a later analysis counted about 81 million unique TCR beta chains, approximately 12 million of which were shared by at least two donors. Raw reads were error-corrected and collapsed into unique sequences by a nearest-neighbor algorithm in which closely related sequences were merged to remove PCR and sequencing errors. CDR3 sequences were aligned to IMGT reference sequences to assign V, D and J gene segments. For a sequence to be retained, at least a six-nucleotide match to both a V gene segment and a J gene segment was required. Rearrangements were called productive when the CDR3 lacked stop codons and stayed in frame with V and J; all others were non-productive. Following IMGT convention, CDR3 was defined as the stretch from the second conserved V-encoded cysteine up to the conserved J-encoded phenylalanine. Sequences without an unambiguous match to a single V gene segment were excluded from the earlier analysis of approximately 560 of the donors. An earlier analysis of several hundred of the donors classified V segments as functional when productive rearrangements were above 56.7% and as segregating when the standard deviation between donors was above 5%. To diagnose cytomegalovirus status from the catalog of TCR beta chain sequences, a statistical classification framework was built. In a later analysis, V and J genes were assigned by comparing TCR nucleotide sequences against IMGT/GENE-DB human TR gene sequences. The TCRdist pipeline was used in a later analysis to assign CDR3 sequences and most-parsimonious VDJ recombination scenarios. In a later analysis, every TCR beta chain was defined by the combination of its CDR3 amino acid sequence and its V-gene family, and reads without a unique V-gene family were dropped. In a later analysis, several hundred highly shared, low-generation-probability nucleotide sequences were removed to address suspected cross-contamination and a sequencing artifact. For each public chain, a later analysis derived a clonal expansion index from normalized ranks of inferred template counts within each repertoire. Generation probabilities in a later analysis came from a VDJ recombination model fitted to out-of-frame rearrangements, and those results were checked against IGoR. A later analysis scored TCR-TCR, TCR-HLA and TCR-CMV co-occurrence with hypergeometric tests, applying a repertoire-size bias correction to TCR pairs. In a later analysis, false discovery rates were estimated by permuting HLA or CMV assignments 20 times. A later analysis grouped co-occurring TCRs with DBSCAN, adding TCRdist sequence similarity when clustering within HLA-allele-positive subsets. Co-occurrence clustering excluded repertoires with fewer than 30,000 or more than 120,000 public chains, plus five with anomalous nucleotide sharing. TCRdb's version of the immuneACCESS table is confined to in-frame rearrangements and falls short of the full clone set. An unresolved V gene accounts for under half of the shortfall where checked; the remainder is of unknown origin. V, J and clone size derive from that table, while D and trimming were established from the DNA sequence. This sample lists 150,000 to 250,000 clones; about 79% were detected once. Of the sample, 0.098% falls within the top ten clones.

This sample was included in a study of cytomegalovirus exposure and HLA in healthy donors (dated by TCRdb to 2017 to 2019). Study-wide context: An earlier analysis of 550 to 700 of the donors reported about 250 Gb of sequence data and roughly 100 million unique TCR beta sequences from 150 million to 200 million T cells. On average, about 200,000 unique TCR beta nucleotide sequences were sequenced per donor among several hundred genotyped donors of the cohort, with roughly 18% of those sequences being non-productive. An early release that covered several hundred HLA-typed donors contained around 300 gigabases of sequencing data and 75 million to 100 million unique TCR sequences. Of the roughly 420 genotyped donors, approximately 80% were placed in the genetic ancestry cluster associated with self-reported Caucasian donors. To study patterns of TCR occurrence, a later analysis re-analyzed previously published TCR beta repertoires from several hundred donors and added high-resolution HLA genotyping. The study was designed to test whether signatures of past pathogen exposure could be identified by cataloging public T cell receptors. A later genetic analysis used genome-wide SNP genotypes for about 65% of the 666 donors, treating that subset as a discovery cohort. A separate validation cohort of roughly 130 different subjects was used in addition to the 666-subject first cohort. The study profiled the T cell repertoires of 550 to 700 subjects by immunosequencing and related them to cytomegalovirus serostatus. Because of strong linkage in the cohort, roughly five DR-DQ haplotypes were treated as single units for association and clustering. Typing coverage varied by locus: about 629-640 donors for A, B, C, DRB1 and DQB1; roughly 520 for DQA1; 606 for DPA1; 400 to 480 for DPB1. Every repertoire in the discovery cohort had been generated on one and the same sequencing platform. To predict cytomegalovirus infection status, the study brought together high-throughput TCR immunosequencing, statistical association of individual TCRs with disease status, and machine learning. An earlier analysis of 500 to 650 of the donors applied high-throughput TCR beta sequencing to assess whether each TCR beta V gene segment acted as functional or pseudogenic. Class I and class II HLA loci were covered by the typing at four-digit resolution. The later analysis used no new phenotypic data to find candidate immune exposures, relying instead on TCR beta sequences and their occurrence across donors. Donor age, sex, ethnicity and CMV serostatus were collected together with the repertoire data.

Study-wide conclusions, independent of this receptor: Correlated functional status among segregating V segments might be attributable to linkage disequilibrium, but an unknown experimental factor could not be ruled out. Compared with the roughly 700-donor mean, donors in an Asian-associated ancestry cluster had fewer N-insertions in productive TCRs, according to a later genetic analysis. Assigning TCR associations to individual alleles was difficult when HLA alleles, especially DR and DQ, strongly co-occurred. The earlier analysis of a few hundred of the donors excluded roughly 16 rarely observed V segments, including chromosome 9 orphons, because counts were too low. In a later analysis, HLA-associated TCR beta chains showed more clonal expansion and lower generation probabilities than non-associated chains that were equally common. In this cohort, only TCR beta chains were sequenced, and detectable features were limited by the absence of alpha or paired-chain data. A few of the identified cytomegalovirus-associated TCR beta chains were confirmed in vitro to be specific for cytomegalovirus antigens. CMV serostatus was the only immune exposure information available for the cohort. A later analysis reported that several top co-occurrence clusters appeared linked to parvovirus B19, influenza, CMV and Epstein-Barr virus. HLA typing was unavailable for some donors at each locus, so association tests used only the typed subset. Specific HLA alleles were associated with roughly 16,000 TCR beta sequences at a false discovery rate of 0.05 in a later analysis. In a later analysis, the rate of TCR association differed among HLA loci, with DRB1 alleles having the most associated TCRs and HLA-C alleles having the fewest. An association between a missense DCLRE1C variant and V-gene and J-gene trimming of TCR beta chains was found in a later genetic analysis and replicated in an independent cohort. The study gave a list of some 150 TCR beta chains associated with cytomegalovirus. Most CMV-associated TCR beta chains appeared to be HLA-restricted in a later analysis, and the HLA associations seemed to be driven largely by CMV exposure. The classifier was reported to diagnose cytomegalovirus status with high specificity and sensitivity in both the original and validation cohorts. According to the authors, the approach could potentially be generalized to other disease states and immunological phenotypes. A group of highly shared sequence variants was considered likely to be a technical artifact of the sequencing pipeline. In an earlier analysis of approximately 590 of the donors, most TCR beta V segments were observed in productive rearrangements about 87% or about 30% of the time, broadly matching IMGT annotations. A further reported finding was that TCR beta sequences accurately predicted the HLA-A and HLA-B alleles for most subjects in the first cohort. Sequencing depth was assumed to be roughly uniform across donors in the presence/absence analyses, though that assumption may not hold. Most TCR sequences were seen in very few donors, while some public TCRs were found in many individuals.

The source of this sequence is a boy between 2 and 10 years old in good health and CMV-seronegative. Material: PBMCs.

The nucleotide sequence reads TGTGCCAGCTCACAGGGACTAGCGGGAGGCGAGCAGTACTTC. This gives the protein CASSQGLAGGEQYF. The chain was built from TRBV18 and TRBJ2-7; 15 nucleotides in the junction match TRBD2. The germline V end is reduced by 4 bases and the J end by 6 bases; junction bases left unmatched: 1. Measured from the cysteine to the phenylalanine, the CDR3 is 14 residues long. Only the CDR3 portion is preserved as DNA: 42 bases, with reading frame beginning at the first base. Sequences KGHSH (CDR1) and LQKENI (CDR2) are obtained from the germline V gene.